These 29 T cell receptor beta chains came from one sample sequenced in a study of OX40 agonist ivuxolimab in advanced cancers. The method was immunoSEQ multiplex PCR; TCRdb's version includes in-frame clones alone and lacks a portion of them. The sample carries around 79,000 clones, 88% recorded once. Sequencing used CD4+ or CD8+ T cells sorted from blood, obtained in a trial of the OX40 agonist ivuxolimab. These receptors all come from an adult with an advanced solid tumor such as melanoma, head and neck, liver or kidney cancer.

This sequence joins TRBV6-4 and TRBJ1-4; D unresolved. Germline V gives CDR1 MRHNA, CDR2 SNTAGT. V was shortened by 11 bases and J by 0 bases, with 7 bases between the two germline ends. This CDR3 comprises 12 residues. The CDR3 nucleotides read TGTGCCCCGGTCGCAACTAATGAAAAACTGTTTTTT. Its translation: CAPVATNEKLFF.

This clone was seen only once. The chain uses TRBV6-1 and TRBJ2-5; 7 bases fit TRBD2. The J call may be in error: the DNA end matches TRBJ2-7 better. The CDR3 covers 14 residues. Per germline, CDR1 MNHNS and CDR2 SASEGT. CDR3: CASSEREPVYEQYF. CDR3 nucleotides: TGTGCCAGCAGTGAGCGGGAGCCTGTATACGAGCAGTACTTC.

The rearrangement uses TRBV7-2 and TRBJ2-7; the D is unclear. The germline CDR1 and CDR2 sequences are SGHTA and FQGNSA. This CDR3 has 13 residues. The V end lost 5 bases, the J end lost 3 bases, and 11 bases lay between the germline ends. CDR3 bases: TGTGCCAGCAGCCCGAGTAAGGGCTACGAGCAGTACTTC. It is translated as CASSPSKGYEQYF.

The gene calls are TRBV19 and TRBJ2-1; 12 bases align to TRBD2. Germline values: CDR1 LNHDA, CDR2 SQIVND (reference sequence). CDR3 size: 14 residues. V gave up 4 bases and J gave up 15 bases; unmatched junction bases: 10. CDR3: CASSKETSGSGRFF. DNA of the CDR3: TGTGCCAGTAGTAAAGAGACTAGCGGGAGTGGAAGGTTCTTC.

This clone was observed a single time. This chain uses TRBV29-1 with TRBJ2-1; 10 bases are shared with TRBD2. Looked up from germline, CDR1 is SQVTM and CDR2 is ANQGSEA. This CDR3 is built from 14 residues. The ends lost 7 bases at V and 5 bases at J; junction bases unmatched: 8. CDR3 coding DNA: TGCAGCGCTAGCGGGAGAGGTTCTGACAATGAGCAGTTCTTC. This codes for CSASGRGSDNEQFF.

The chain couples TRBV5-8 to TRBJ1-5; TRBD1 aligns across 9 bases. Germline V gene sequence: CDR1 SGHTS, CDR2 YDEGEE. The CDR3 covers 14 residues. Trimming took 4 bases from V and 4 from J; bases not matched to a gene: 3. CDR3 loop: CASSDGQGNQPQHF. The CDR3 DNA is TGTGCCAGCAGCGACGGACAGGGGAATCAGCCCCAGCATTTT.

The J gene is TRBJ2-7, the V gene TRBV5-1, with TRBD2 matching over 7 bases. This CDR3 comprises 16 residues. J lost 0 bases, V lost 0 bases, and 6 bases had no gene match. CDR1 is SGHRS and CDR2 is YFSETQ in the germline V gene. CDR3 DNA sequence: TGCGCCAGCAGCTTGGAGCTGCGGGGGTACTCCTACGAGCAGTACTTC. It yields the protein CASSLELRGYSYEQYF.

CDR3 sequence reads: CATRDGGADARETQYF. CDR3 coding DNA: TGTGCCACCAGAGACGGGGGGGCGGACGCCAGGGAGACCCAGTACTTC. This chain links TRBV15 with TRBJ2-5; 8 bases fit TRBD2. This CDR3 comprises 16 residues. The ends lost 6 bases at V and 5 bases at J; junction bases unmatched: 14. Germline CDR1 LNHNV, CDR2 YYDKDF (reference sequence). The full variable domain, its missing parts supplied by reference TRBV15 and TRBJ2-5, is DAMVIQNPRYQVTQFGKPVTLSCSQTLNHNVMYWYQQKSSQAPKLLFHYYDKDFNNEADTPDNFQSRRPNTSFCFLDIRSPGLGDTAMYLCATRDGGADARETQYFGPGTRLLVL.

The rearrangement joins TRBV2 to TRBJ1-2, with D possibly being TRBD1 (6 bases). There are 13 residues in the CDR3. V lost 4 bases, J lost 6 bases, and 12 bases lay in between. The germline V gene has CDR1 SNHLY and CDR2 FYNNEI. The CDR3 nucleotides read TGTGCCAGCAGTGTTAGGACAGCAGATGGCTACACCTTC. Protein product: CASSVRTADGYTF.

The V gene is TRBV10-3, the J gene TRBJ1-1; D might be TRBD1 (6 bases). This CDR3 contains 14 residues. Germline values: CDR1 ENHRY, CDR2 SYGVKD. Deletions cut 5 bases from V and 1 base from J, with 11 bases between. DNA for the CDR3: TGTGCCATCAGTATACAGGGATCGAACACTGAAGCTTTCTTT. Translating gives CAISIQGSNTEAFF.

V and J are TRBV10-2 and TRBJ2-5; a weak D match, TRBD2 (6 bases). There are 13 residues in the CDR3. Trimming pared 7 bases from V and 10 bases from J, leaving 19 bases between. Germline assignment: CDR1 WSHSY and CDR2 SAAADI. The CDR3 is CASNPGTDSGQYF. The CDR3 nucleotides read TGCGCCAGCAACCCCGGGACTGATAGCGGCCAGTACTTC.

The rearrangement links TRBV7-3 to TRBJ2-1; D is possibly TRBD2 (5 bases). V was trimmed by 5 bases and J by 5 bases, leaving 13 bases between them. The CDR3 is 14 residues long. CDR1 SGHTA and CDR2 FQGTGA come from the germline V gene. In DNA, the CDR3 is TGTGCCAGCAGCATGACGGGGTACAACAATGAGCAGTTCTTC. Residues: CASSMTGYNNEQFF.

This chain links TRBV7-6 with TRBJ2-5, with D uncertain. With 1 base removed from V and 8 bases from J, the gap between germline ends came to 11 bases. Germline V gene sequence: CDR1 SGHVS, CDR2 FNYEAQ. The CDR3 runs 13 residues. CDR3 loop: CASSLGATQTQYF. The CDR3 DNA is TGTGCCAGCAGCTTAGGCGCAACCCAAACCCAGTACTTC.

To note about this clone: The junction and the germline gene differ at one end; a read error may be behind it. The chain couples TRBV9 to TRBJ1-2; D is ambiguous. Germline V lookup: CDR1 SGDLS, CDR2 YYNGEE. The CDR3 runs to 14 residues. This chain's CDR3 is CASGVASSGYGYTF. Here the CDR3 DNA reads TGTGCCAGCGGCGTAGCTAGCAGCGGATATGGCTACACCTTC.

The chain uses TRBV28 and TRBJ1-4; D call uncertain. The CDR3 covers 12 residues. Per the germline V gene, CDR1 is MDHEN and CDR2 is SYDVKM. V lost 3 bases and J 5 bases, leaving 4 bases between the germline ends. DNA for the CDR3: TGTGCCAGCAGTTTGCTGAATGAAAAACTGTTTTTT. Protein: CASSLLNEKLFF.

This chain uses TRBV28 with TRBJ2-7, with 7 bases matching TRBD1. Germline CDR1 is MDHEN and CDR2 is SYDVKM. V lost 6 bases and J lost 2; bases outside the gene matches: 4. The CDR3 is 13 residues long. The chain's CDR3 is CASSRGGTYEQYF. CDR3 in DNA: TGTGCCAGCAGCCGAGGGGGCACCTACGAGCAGTACTTC.

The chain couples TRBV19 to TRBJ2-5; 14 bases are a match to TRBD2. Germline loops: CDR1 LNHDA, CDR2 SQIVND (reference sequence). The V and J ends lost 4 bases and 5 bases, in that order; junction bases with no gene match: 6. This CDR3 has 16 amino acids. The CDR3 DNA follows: TGTGCCAGTAGTAGGGGACTAGCGGGAGAAGGGGAGACCCAGTACTTC. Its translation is CASSRGLAGEGETQYF.

The CDR3 here is CASSARSSGPSYNEQFF. In DNA form, the CDR3 reads TGTGCCAGCAGCGCCAGATCTAGCGGACCTTCCTACAATGAGCAGTTCTTC. J is TRBJ2-1 and V is TRBV9, with 7 bases identical to TRBD2. CDR1 and CDR2 (germline): SGDLS, YYNGEE. The V gene end was trimmed by 3 bases and the J gene end by 1 base; junction bases not matched to a gene: 10. The CDR3 contains 17 residues.

The CDR3, as DNA: TGTGCCTGGAGAACTAGCGGGAGCACAGATACGCAGTATTTT. Translation gives CAWRTSGSTDTQYF. The chain employs TRBV30 and TRBJ2-3; 9 nucleotides align to TRBD2. Germline CDR1 is GTSNPN and CDR2 is SVGIG (reference sequence). The CDR3 is 14 residues long. V gave up 3 bases and J gave up 0 bases; unmatched junction bases: 1. The full variable domain, rest sourced from reference TRBV30 and TRBJ2-3, is SQTIHQWPATLVQPVGSPLSLECTVEGTSNPNLYWYRQAAGRGLQLLFYSVGIGQISSEVPQNLSASRPQDRQFILSSKKLLLSDSGFYLCAWRTSGSTDTQYFGPGTRLTVL.

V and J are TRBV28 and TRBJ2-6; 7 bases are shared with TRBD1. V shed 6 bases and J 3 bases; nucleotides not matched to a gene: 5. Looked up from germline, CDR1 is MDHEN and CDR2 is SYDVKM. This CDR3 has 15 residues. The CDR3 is CASRPRGFGANVLTF. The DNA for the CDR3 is TGTGCCAGCAGACCCAGGGGGTTTGGGGCCAACGTCCTGACTTTC.

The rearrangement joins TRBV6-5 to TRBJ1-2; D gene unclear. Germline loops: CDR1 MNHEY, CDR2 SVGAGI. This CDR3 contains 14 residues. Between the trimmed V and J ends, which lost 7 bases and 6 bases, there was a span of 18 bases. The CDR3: CASTQLRAPDGYTF. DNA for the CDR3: TGTGCCAGCACCCAGTTGAGGGCACCAGATGGCTACACCTTC.

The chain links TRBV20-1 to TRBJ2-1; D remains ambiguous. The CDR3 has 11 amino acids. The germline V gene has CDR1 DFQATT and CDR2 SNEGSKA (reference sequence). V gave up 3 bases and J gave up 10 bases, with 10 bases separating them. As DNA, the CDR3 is TGCAGTGCTAGGTTCGCTGAAGAGCAGTTCTTC. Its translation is CSARFAEEQFF.

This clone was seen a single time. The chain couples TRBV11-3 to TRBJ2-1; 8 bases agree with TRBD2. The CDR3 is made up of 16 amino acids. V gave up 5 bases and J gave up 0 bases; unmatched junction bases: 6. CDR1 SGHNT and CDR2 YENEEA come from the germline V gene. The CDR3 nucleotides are TGTGCCAGCAGCCTGACTAGCGAGCTCTCCTACAATGAGCAGTTCTTC. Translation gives CASSLTSELSYNEQFF.

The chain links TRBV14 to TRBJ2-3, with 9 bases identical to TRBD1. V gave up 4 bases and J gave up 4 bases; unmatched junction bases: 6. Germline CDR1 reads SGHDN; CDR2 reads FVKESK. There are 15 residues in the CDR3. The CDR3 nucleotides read TGTGCCAGCAGCCGTGGGGACAGGGATGCAGATACGCAGTATTTT. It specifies CASSRGDRDADTQYF.

Here the CDR3 DNA reads TGCGCCAGCAGTGCCCGGGCGGGAGGGGAAAACTACGAGCAGTACTTC. It yields the protein CASSARAGGENYEQYF. This rearrangement joins TRBV5-1 to TRBJ2-7, with 9 bases lining up with TRBD2. The CDR3 has 16 residues. Germline CDR1 SGHRS, CDR2 YFSETQ. With 5 bases clipped from V and 3 bases from J, the junction kept 12 bases outside the gene matches.

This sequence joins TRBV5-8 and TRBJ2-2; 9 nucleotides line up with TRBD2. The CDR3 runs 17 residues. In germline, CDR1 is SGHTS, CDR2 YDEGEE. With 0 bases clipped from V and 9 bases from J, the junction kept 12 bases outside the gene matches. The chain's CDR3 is CASSLATASGIIRELFF. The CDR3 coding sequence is TGTGCCAGCAGCTTGGCCACGGCTAGCGGGATAATAAGGGAGCTGTTTTTT.

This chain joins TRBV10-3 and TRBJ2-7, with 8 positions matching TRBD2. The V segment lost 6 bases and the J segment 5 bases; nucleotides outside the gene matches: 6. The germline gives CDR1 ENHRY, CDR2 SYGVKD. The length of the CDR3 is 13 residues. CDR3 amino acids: CAISQGLEDEQYF. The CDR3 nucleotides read TGTGCCATCAGCCAGGGACTAGAGGACGAGCAGTACTTC.

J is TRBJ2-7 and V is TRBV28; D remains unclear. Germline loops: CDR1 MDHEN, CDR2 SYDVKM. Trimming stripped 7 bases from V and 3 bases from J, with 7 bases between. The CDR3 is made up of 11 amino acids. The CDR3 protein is CASTPGYEQYF. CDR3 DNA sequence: TGTGCCAGCACCCCCGGCTACGAGCAGTACTTC.

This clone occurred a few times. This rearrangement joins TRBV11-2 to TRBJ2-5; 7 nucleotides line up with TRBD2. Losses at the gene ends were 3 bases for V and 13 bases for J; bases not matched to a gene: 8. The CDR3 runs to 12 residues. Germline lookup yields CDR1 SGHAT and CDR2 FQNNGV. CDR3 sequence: CASSLSRTSWYF. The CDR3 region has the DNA TGTGCCAGCAGCTTGTCGCGGACTAGTTGGTACTTC.